These 9 T cell receptor beta chains were all obtained from the same sample, sequenced in a study of long-term antiretroviral therapy in people with HIV. Survey level was the resolution at which the v3.0 immunoSEQ assay ran. Produced via immunoSEQ multiplex PCR; TCRdb's table is partial and in-frame only. Altogether 13,000 to 15,000 clones are present, nearly 85% being singletons, with the ten largest covering approximately 15%. Source: unsorted PBMCs, taken 1.8 years before starting antiretroviral therapy. These receptors were collected from a woman aged 40 to 50 with HIV.

The chain links TRBV5-4 to TRBJ2-3; the match to TRBD1 covers 9 bases. The germline gives CDR1 SGHNT, CDR2 YYREEE (reference sequence). V trimming: 4 bases; J trimming: 1 base; junction bases outside the gene matches: 7. The CDR3 has 16 amino acids. The CDR3 region is CASSPGQGLRTDTQYF. CDR3 nucleotide sequence: TGTGCCAGCAGCCCTGGACAGGGGCTCCGCACAGATACGCAGTATTTT.

The gene calls are TRBV2 and TRBJ1-5; 8 nucleotides agree with TRBD1. The CDR3 length is 15 residues. V shed 2 bases and J 9 bases; nucleotides not matched to a gene: 9. Germline assignment: CDR1 SNHLY and CDR2 FYNNEI. DNA for the CDR3: TGTGCCAGCAGTGAAACCGGACAGGGTATGGCGCCCCAGCATTTT. Encoded protein: CASSETGQGMAPQHF.

The genes are TRBV28 and TRBJ2-2, with 11 bases lining up with TRBD2. V shed 3 bases, J shed 3 bases, and the junction held 9 bases outside the gene matches. The germline V gene has CDR1 MDHEN and CDR2 SYDVKM. CDR3 length equals 18 residues. DNA for the CDR3: TGTGCCAGCAGTTTGGTACTAGCGGGAGACCGGGACACCGGGGAGCTGTTTTTT. As protein: CASSLVLAGDRDTGELFF.

The chain combines TRBV19 with TRBJ1-1; D may be TRBD1 (5 bases). The germline V gene encodes CDR1 LNHDA and CDR2 SQIVND (reference sequence). The germline V and J ends were trimmed by 7 bases and 1 base, with 16 bases remaining between them. The CDR3 runs 15 residues. The DNA of the CDR3 is TGTGCCAGTAATCGGGGCGGGGTAACGAACACTGAAGCTTTCTTT. Protein sequence: CASNRGGVTNTEAFF.

The rearrangement uses TRBV28 and TRBJ2-7, with 11 bases fitting TRBD2. V shed 5 bases, J shed 9 bases, and the junction held 12 bases outside the gene matches. The V gene's germline CDR1 is MDHEN and CDR2 SYDVKM. CDR3 length: 15 amino acids. CDR3 in DNA: TGTGCCAGCAGTAGCACCGGGACTAGCGGCTTCGGGCAGTACTTC. This sequence encodes CASSSTGTSGFGQYF.

This clone was detected only a few times. The gene calls are TRBV4-1 and TRBJ2-1; 10 nucleotides match TRBD1. From germline, CDR1 is MGHRA and CDR2 YSYEKL. J lost 4 bases, V lost 4 bases, and 7 bases had no gene match. CDR3 length: 16 residues. CDR3 region: CASSPPDRGMYNEQFF. Written as DNA, the CDR3 is TGCGCCAGCAGCCCCCCGGACAGGGGGATGTACAATGAGCAGTTCTTC.

The rearrangement joins TRBV4-1 to TRBJ2-6; D gene unclear. With 0 bases removed from V and 4 bases from J, the gap between germline ends came to 4 bases. Looked up from germline, CDR1 is MGHRA and CDR2 is YSYEKL. This CDR3 has 14 residues. CDR3 bases: TGCGCCAGCAGCCAAGATCCCGGGGCCAACGTCCTGACTTTC. Protein sequence: CASSQDPGANVLTF.

In DNA, the CDR3 is TGTGCCAGCACCTCCTTAGCGGGAGGGCCATACGAGCAGTACTTC. Translation: CASTSLAGGPYEQYF. The chain employs TRBV27 and TRBJ2-7; 11 nucleotides agree with TRBD2. Germline CDR1 MNHEY, CDR2 SMNVEV (reference sequence). The length of the CDR3 is 15 residues. Losses at the gene ends were 7 bases for V and 4 bases for J; bases not matched to a gene: 9.

The CDR3 spells CASSLFQGGELFF. CDR3 in DNA: TGTGCCAGCAGTCTTTTTCAGGGCGGGGAGCTGTTTTTT. The genes are TRBV27 and TRBJ2-2; a possible D gene is TRBD1 (5 bases). This CDR3 region has 13 residues. With 5 bases removed from V and 7 bases from J, the gap between germline ends came to 11 bases. The V gene's germline CDR1 is MNHEY and CDR2 SMNVEV (reference sequence).